The rows below give T cell receptor beta chains drawn from one sample of a study of PD-L1 blockade in urothelial cancer. The assay was immunoSEQ multiplex PCR, and TCRdb's table has in-frame clones only and misses some. Of under 40,000 clones listed, over 75% are singletons. Material: PBMCs, obtained around atezolizumab (anti-PD-L1) treatment. These receptors were taken from a man aged 65-85 years with urothelial cancer. The CDR3 runs from the conserved cysteine through the conserved F or W. A D gene is named only where the DNA matches it firmly. The size entry is marked missing in some rows and otherwise reads once, few, many or a size class.

v_gene	abundance	d_gene	j_gene	CDR3nt	CDR3aa
TRBV14	-	TRBD2	TRBJ2-1	TGTGCCAGCAGCCCCTCGGGACTAGCGATTTACAATGAGCAGTTCTTC	CASSPSGLAIYNEQFF
TRBV10-2	-	-	TRBJ1-2	TGCGCCAGCAGTGAGGTCAGGCTCTATGGCTACACCTTC	CASSEVRLYGYTF
TRBV2	-	TRBD1	TRBJ1-2	TGTGCCAGCAGGAATGGACAGGGACAAGGCGGCTATGGCTACACCTTC	CASRNGQGQGGYGYTF
TRBV5-1	-	-	TRBJ1-4	TGCGCCAGCAGCTGGGGGTCGGGGGGATCAAATGAAAAACTGTTTTTT	CASSWGSGGSNEKLFF
TRBV5-1	-	TRBD2	TRBJ2-2	TGCGCCAGCAGGCGGGAGGGGAGCGGGGCCGCCGGGGAGCTGTTTTTT	CASRREGSGAAGELFF
TRBV5-4	-	-	TRBJ2-1	TGTGCCAGCAGCCCCCGGGAACACAATGAGCAGTTCTTC	CASSPREHNEQFF
TRBV19	-	-	TRBJ2-2	TGTGCCAGTAGTGACCTAGCGAACACCGGGGAGCTGTTTTTT	CASSDLANTGELFF
TRBV7-9	once	-	TRBJ1-1	TGTGCCAGCAGCTTAGAAGTACATTTGAACACTGAAGCTTTCTTT	CASSLEVHLNTEAFF
TRBV27	-	-	TRBJ2-7	TGTGCCAGCAGTTTAAGGCAGGCCGCGGGGTACGAGCAGTACTTC	CASSLRQAAGYEQYF
TRBV28	-	-	TRBJ1-1	TGTGCCAGCAGCTTACATTCCGGGACACCCAACACTGAAGCTTTCTTT	CASSLHSGTPNTEAFF
TRBV5-1	-	TRBD2	TRBJ2-2	TGCGCCAGCAGCTTGGTTCCTAGCGGGATATTAACCGGGGAGCTGTTTTTT	CASSLVPSGILTGELFF
TRBV9	-	-	TRBJ1-2	TGTGCCAGCAGCCCATCAGGGCTAGGGTATGGCTACACCTTC	CASSPSGLGYGYTF
TRBV5-6	once	-	TRBJ2-7	TGTGCCAGCAGCTTGATGGGGGGCTACGAGCAGTACTTC	CASSLMGGYEQYF
TRBV5-1	once	TRBD2	TRBJ2-7	TGCGCCAGCAGCTTGGGTGAACCGGGACTAGCGGGAGTGGGGCAGTACTTC	CASSLGEPGLAGVGQYF
TRBV27	-	-	TRBJ2-3	TGTGCCAGCAAGCGACGCATAACCTTCTCTAGCACAGATACGCAGTATTTT	CASKRRITFSSTDTQYF
TRBV4-2	-	TRBD1	TRBJ1-2	TGTGCCAGCAGCCAGAAGGACAGGGGGTTCTATGGCTACACCTTC	CASSQKDRGFYGYTF
TRBV18	-	-	TRBJ1-2	TGTGCCAGCTCACCACCGTCGGTCAGGGCTAACTATGGCTACACCTTC	CASSPPSVRANYGYTF
TRBV6-8	few	-	TRBJ1-5	TGTGCCAGCAGCCGAATCCAGGGATTTAGCAATCAGCCCCAGCATTTT	CASSRIQGFSNQPQHF
TRBV6-1	-	TRBD1	TRBJ1-1	TGTGCCAGCATTCAAAACAAAAAGGGGGCCGCTTTCTTT	CASIQNKKGAAFF
TRBV11-3	-	TRBD2	TRBJ2-1	TGTGCCAGCAGCGGGGAGGGGCGTTTAAATGAGCAGTTCTTC	CASSGEGRLNEQFF
TRBV6-5	few	TRBD1	TRBJ1-5	TGTGCCAGCAGTACGGGACAGGATAGCAATCAGCCCCAGCATTTT	CASSTGQDSNQPQHF
TRBV7-9	few	-	TRBJ1-1	TGTGCCAGCAGCTATGGGGGGGGATCGACTGAAGCTTTCTTT	CASSYGGGSTEAFF
TRBV28	-	-	TRBJ2-3	TGTGCCAGCAGCCCCCACAGTGCAGATACGCAGTATTTT	CASSPHSADTQYF
TRBV7-9	-	TRBD1	TRBJ2-1	TGTGCCAGCAGCTGGACAGGGGGCGATGAAGGCAATGAGCAGTTCTTC	CASSWTGGDEGNEQFF
TRBV4-2	-	-	TRBJ1-2	TGTGCCAGCAGCCAAGATGGCAGTCCTAACTATGGCTACACCTTC	CASSQDGSPNYGYTF
TRBV28	-	-	TRBJ1-2	TGTGCCAGCAGTCTCCCAAGGACAGTAACTAACTATGGCTACACCTTC	CASSLPRTVTNYGYTF
TRBV5-1	-	-	TRBJ2-7	TGCGCCAGCAGCTTTGGAGGATCCTACGAGCAGTACTTC	CASSFGGSYEQYF
TRBV5-1	-	-	TRBJ2-3	TGCGCCAGCAGCTCGTGGTTACGGACCCAGGGGGATACGCAGTATTTT	CASSSWLRTQGDTQYF
TRBV7-3	-	TRBD2	TRBJ2-5	TGTGCCAGCAGCCCCAACGGACTAGCGGAGGGAGAGACCCAGTACTTC	CASSPNGLAEGETQYF
TRBV23-1	-	-	TRBJ1-1	TGCGCCAGCAGTCAATCGACACAGGGTAATGAAGCTTTCTTT	CASSQSTQGNEAFF
TRBV28	-	TRBD2	TRBJ2-1	TGTGCCAGCAGTTCCTCACTAGCGGGAGGGCGACAGCAGTTCTTC	CASSSSLAGGRQQFF
TRBV29-1	-	TRBD2	TRBJ2-3	TGCAGCGTTGAAAATCCTAGCGGGAGTATAGATACGCAGTATTTT	CSVENPSGSIDTQYF
TRBV27	-	-	TRBJ2-7	TGTGCCAGCAGTTTGCACGGTTTCTTACCCTACGAGCAGTACTTC	CASSLHGFLPYEQYF
TRBV14	-	-	TRBJ1-1	TGTGCCAGCAGCCTCATGAACACTGAAGCTTTCTTT	CASSLMNTEAFF
TRBV28	-	-	TRBJ2-5	TGTGCCAGCAGTTCGGTCTCGCGGGTTGGCGAGACCCAGTACTTC	CASSSVSRVGETQYF
TRBV25-1	-	-	TRBJ1-4	TGTGCCAGCAGTCAAACAGGGATTACTAATGAAAAACTGTTTTTT	CASSQTGITNEKLFF
TRBV19	-	-	TRBJ2-7	TGTGCCAGTAGGAGGGGTTCCGGACTACCCTACGAGCAGTACTTC	CASRRGSGLPYEQYF
TRBV2	-	TRBD1	TRBJ2-4	TGTGCCAGCATGGCGGACAGGGGGAATGACATTCAGTACTTC	CASMADRGNDIQYF
TRBV10-3	-	TRBD1	TRBJ1-5	TGTGCCACCTCACAGGGGGCTCAGCCCCAGCATTTT	CATSQGAQPQHF
TRBV19	-	-	TRBJ1-1	TGTGCCAGTAGTCCGCCGGGACAAGCATGGACTGAAGCTTTCTTT	CASSPPGQAWTEAFF
TRBV18	once	-	TRBJ2-7	TGTGCCAGCTCACCGTCGGGGAAGGCCTACGAGCAGTACTTC	CASSPSGKAYEQYF
TRBV11-2	-	TRBD2	TRBJ2-7	TGTGCCAGCATCCCAGGTACTAGCGGGTCATCCTACGAGCAGTACTTC	CASIPGTSGSSYEQYF
TRBV7-8	few	TRBD1	TRBJ1-3	TGTGCCAGCAGCTTTTATTGGACAGGGACGCGGAACACCATATATTTT	CASSFYWTGTRNTIYF
TRBV27	-	-	TRBJ1-2	TGTGCCAGCACCACCCAATTACGCGACAAGGGGATTCACTCTGGCTACACCTTC	CASTTQLRDKGIHSGYTF
TRBV29-1	-	-	TRBJ2-1	TGCAGCGCAGAAACCGGGACTTATTACAATGAGCAGTTCTTC	CSAETGTYYNEQFF
TRBV10-1	-	-	TRBJ1-1	TGCGCCAGCAGCCGGGATAAGGACACTGAAGCTTTCTTT	CASSRDKDTEAFF
TRBV5-4	-	TRBD1	TRBJ1-3	TGTGCCAGCAGCTTAGACAGGGGAAAGGGAAACACCATATATTTT	CASSLDRGKGNTIYF
TRBV5-1	once	-	TRBJ2-1	TGCGCCAGCAGCTTAACGGGACTCGCGGCAACCAGCTCCTACAATGAGCAGTTCTTC	CASSLTGLAATSSYNEQFF
TRBV5-4	few	-	TRBJ2-1	TGTGCCAGCAGCTTTGGAGGGGCTAATGAGCAGTTCTTC	CASSFGGANEQFF
TRBV19	-	-	TRBJ2-2	TGTGCCAGTAGTATAGTGGGCAGTCTCACCGGGGAGCTGTTTTTT	CASSIVGSLTGELFF